The rows below give T cell receptor beta chains drawn from one sample of a study of shared clonotypes between healthy human individuals. Profiled with immunoSEQ multiplex PCR; TCRdb holds only in-frame clones, not every one. The data contain about 520,000 clones, about 96% of them singletons. The source material was naive CD4+ T cells sorted from blood. The receptors come from a woman aged 25 to 39 in good health. Both conserved end residues are part of each CDR3. D genes are given only for firm matches. Clone size is stated in some rows and not others, as once, few, many or a class when expanded.

CASSKRGQLSGNTIYF | TGTGCCAGCAGTAAAAGGGGGCAGCTCTCTGGAAACACCATATATTTT | NA | TRBJ1-3 | TRBV5-8 | TRBD1
CAWSIQPTGTDTQYF | TGTGCCTGGAGCATTCAACCGACGGGCACAGATACGCAGTATTTT | NA | TRBJ2-3 | TRBV30 | NA
CASSFNGATAYEQYF | TGTGCCAGCAGTTTTAATGGGGCCACTGCCTACGAGCAGTACTTC | NA | TRBJ2-7 | TRBV28 | NA
CASSPASSGNTIYF | TGTGCCAGCTCACCAGCAAGCTCTGGAAACACCATATATTTT | NA | TRBJ1-3 | TRBV18 | NA
CASLRGGEGYYGYTF | TGTGCCAGTCTGAGGGGGGGTGAAGGGTACTATGGCTACACCTTC | NA | TRBJ1-2 | TRBV2 | NA
CASSLRLAGRYNEQFF | TGTGCCAGCAGCCTCCGACTAGCGGGACGCTACAATGAGCAGTTCTTC | NA | TRBJ2-1 | TRBV7-9 | TRBD2
CASSSGQVIGELFF | TGTGCCAGCAGTTCGGGACAGGTGATCGGGGAGCTGTTTTTT | NA | TRBJ2-2 | TRBV28 | TRBD1
CASTGFIANYGYTF | TGTGCCAGTACGGGATTTATTGCTAACTATGGCTACACCTTC | NA | TRBJ1-2 | TRBV19 | NA
CASSPPGTGPYEQYF | TGTGCCAGCTCACCACCAGGGACAGGGCCATACGAGCAGTACTTC | NA | TRBJ2-7 | TRBV18 | TRBD1
CASSLWTSGRYEQYF | TGTGCCAGCAGCCTTTGGACTAGCGGGAGGTACGAGCAGTACTTC | NA | TRBJ2-7 | TRBV9 | TRBD2
CASSADRAFNEQFF | TGTGCCAGCTCAGCGGACAGGGCCTTCAATGAGCAGTTCTTC | NA | TRBJ2-1 | TRBV18 | TRBD1
CASSQDLNTEAFF | TGCGCCAGCAGTCAGGATTTGAACACTGAAGCTTTCTTT | few | TRBJ1-1 | TRBV10-2 | NA
CASSNSQTLQRLYF | TGTGCCAGCAGCAACTCCCAGACCCTACAACGTCTGTATTTT | NA | TRBJ2-3 | TRBV7-2 | NA
CASSPGLAGAAGNEQFF | TGTGCCAGCTCACCGGGACTAGCGGGAGCAGCGGGCAATGAGCAGTTCTTC | NA | TRBJ2-1 | TRBV18 | TRBD2
CASSVVQDRPPGEQYF | TGTGCCAGCAGCGTAGTGCAGGATCGCCCCCCGGGGGAGCAGTACTTC | NA | TRBJ2-5 | TRBV9 | NA
CASSLGGLATYNEQFF | TGTGCCAGCAGCTTAGGTGGACTAGCGACCTACAATGAGCAGTTCTTC | NA | TRBJ2-1 | TRBV11-2 | TRBD2
CASSVIGSNNEQFF | TGTGCCAGCAGCGTGATCGGGTCTAACAATGAGCAGTTCTTC | NA | TRBJ2-1 | TRBV9 | NA
CAIGTSGRTTDTQYF | TGTGCCATAGGGACTAGCGGGAGGACCACAGATACGCAGTATTTT | NA | TRBJ2-3 | TRBV2 | TRBD2
CASSDGPRRGYTF | TGCGCCAGCAGTGACGGCCCCCGGAGAGGCTACACCTTC | NA | TRBJ1-2 | TRBV10-2 | NA
CASTQGGPGQWNTEAFF | TGTGCCAGCACACAGGGGGGCCCGGGACAATGGAACACTGAAGCTTTCTTT | NA | TRBJ1-1 | TRBV28 | TRBD1
CASSPDRISNQPQHF | TGTGCCAGCAGCCCGGACAGGATTAGCAATCAGCCCCAGCATTTT | NA | TRBJ1-5 | TRBV7-8 | TRBD1
CASSPTDYEQYF | TGTGCCAGCAGCCCAACAGACTACGAGCAGTACTTC | NA | TRBJ2-7 | TRBV11-2 | NA
CASSGGSRFRGEQFF | TGTGCCAGCAGTGGAGGGAGTCGTTTTCGGGGTGAGCAGTTCTTC | NA | TRBJ2-1 | TRBV25-1 | NA
CASSYGRQGAHGYTF | TGTGCCAGCAGTTACGGACGACAGGGGGCGCACGGCTACACCTTC | NA | TRBJ1-2 | TRBV6-6 | TRBD1
CASTPGQGIAEAFF | TGTGCCAGCACCCCGGGACAGGGAATCGCTGAAGCTTTCTTT | NA | TRBJ1-1 | TRBV28 | TRBD1
CASSFDVPRVEQYF | TGTGCCAGCAGCTTTGACGTTCCCCGGGTGGAGCAGTACTTC | NA | TRBJ2-7 | TRBV28 | NA
CASSDPYLANTGELFF | TGTGCCAGCAGTGACCCTTACTTGGCGAACACCGGGGAGCTGTTTTTT | NA | TRBJ2-2 | TRBV25-1 | NA
CASSPTGQGNTIYF | TGTGCCAGCAGCCCGACAGGACAGGGAAACACCATATATTTT | NA | TRBJ1-3 | TRBV6-5 | NA
CASSLAGLAGGPGEQFF | TGTGCCAGCAGTTTAGCAGGACTAGCGGGAGGGCCGGGGGAGCAGTTCTTC | NA | TRBJ2-1 | TRBV27 | TRBD2
CASSFSRAKTGYEQYF | TGTGCCAGCAGTTTCTCCAGGGCCAAAACCGGGTACGAGCAGTACTTC | NA | TRBJ2-7 | TRBV28 | NA
CASSPQGYGTEAFF | TGTGCCAGCTCACCCCAGGGATATGGCACTGAAGCTTTCTTT | NA | TRBJ1-1 | TRBV18 | NA
CASSWGQGVDTDTQYF | TGCGCCAGCAGCTGGGGACAGGGGGTGGACACAGATACGCAGTATTTT | NA | TRBJ2-3 | TRBV5-1 | TRBD1
CASSWLVAGASYEQYF | TGTGCCAGCAGCTGGCTTGTAGCGGGAGCAAGCTACGAGCAGTACTTC | once | TRBJ2-7 | TRBV7-9 | TRBD2
CASSLSLFGQPQHF | TGTGCCAGCAGTTTGAGCCTTTTCGGTCAGCCCCAGCATTTT | NA | TRBJ1-5 | TRBV28 | NA
CASSLGGTQYF | TGTGCCAGCAGTTTGGGGGGGACCCAGTACTTC | once | TRBJ2-5 | TRBV28 | NA
CASSFSTAQPQHF | TGTGCCAGCAGTTTCTCTACCGCTCAGCCCCAGCATTTT | NA | TRBJ1-5 | TRBV28 | NA
CASSLPPSNVLTF | TGTGCCAGCAGCTTACCCCCGTCCAACGTCCTGACTTTC | NA | TRBJ2-6 | TRBV7-3 | NA
CASSIRTSGSSYEQYF | TGTGCCAGTAGTATTCGGACTAGCGGGAGCTCCTACGAGCAGTACTTC | NA | TRBJ2-7 | TRBV19 | TRBD2
CASSVGGSTYEQYF | TGTGCCAGCAGCGTTGGCGGTTCTACCTACGAGCAGTACTTC | NA | TRBJ2-7 | TRBV5-6 | NA
CASSVGQGNTGELFF | TGTGCCAGCAGCGTAGGACAGGGGAACACCGGGGAGCTGTTTTTT | NA | TRBJ2-2 | TRBV9 | TRBD1
CASSLADQTGGRSYEQYF | TGCGCCAGCAGCTTGGCGGACCAAACAGGGGGAAGGTCCTACGAGCAGTACTTC | NA | TRBJ2-7 | TRBV5-1 | TRBD1
CASRYKAGLEQFF | TGTGCCAGCAGATACAAAGCGGGTCTGGAGCAGTTCTTC | once | TRBJ2-1 | TRBV28 | NA
CASSVELADRTYNEQFF | TGTGCCAGCAGCGTAGAGCTAGCGGACCGAACTTACAATGAGCAGTTCTTC | NA | TRBJ2-1 | TRBV9 | TRBD2
CASSLAGSPGGGEQYF | TGCGCCAGCAGCTTGGCCGGGTCACCGGGGGGTGGGGAGCAGTACTTC | NA | TRBJ2-7 | TRBV5-1 | TRBD2
CASTITGTGTGYTF | TGTGCCAGCACAATCACCGGGACAGGGACCGGCTACACCTTC | NA | TRBJ1-2 | TRBV6-4 | TRBD1
CASSNGPSYEQYF | TGTGCCAGCAGTAACGGGCCGTCCTACGAGCAGTACTTC | NA | TRBJ2-7 | TRBV7-6 | NA
CASSFGSETQYF | TGTGCCAGCAGCTTTGGCTCAGAGACCCAGTACTTC | NA | TRBJ2-5 | TRBV7-3 | NA
CSVDWTSGSSYEQYF | TGCAGCGTTGATTGGACTAGCGGGAGCTCCTACGAGCAGTACTTC | NA | TRBJ2-7 | TRBV29-1 | TRBD2
CASSPLGGGTDTQYF | TGTGCCAGCAGCCCCTTGGGCGGGGGGACAGATACGCAGTATTTT | NA | TRBJ2-3 | TRBV2 | TRBD2
CASSPSDRGRTGELFF | TGTGCCAGCTCACCTTCGGACAGGGGCCGCACCGGGGAGCTGTTTTTT | NA | TRBJ2-2 | TRBV18 | TRBD1
CASSQDQGVPSYEQYF | TGCGCCAGCAGCCAAGATCAGGGGGTTCCTTCCTACGAGCAGTACTTC | NA | TRBJ2-7 | TRBV4-1 | TRBD1
CAWSVATDTQYF | TGTGCCTGGAGTGTAGCCACAGATACGCAGTATTTT | NA | TRBJ2-3 | TRBV30 | NA
CASSLAQPNEKLFF | TGCGCCAGCAGCTTGGCTCAGCCTAATGAAAAACTGTTTTTT | NA | TRBJ1-4 | TRBV5-1 | NA
CAISGTSTDTQYF | TGTGCCATCAGTGGGACTAGCACAGATACGCAGTATTTT | once | TRBJ2-3 | TRBV10-3 | NA
CASSTRSGRISNEQFF | TGCGCCAGCAGCACGCGGAGCGGGAGGATTTCGAATGAGCAGTTCTTC | NA | TRBJ2-1 | TRBV5-1 | TRBD2
CASRGSYEQYF | TGTGCCTCCCGGGGTAGCTACGAGCAGTACTTC | few | TRBJ2-7 | TRBV6-1 | NA
CASSSPPGQIYGYTF | TGCGCCAGCAGCTCCCCCCCGGGACAGATCTATGGCTACACCTTC | NA | TRBJ1-2 | TRBV5-1 | TRBD1
CASSQDEGGLAGPYEQYF | TGCGCCAGCAGCCAAGATGAAGGGGGACTAGCGGGACCCTACGAGCAGTACTTC | NA | TRBJ2-7 | TRBV4-1 | TRBD2